The clone carrying this TCR beta chain was observed a few times. Its antigen is not identified. The PCR was carried out with 60 Vbeta primers and 13 Jbeta primers. Here immunoSEQ multiplex PCR was the method, and the copy in TCRdb shows in-frame clones only, minus some. This sample yields more than 150,000 clones, of which over 65% are seen a single time; around 2.5% belongs to the top ten. The data are from a study of cytomegalovirus exposure and HLA in healthy donors. This CDR3 region has 12 residues. Germline loops: CDR1 LNHNV, CDR2 YYDKDF (reference sequence). The junction had 1 base not matched to a gene; V was cut back by 4 bases and J by 6 bases. Study outcomes and limitations: It was assumed in the presence/absence analyses that sequencing depth was roughly uniform across donors. Owing to their indistinguishability, certain V segments, notably TRBV6-2 and TRBV6-3, were excluded. Researchers counted roughly 150 TCR beta chains as cytomegalovirus-associated.

The rearrangement joins TRBV15 to TRBJ1-1; 8 bases map to TRBD1. This clonotype originated in a woman between 50 and 59 years old in good health and CMV-seropositive. The sample comprised PBMCs. The CDR3, as DNA: TGTGCCACCAGCACAGGGGGCCCTGAAGCTTTCTTT. Amino acids: CATSTGGPEAFF.